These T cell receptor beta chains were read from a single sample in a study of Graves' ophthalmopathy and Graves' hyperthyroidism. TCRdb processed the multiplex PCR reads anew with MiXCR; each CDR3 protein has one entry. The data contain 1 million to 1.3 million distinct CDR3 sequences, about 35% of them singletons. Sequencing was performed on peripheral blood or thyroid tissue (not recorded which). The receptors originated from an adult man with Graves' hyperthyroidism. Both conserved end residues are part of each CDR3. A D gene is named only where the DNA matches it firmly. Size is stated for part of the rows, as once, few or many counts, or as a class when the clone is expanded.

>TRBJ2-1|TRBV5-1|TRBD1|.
CASSIGTGMPNEQFF
TGCGCCAGCAGCATCGGGACAGGGATGCCGAATGAGCAGTTCTTC
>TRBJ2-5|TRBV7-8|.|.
CASSYSGRYQETQYF
TGTGCCAGCAGTTATTCGGGCAGGTACCAAGAGACCCAGTACTTC
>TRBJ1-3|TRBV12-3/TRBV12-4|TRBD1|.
CASAPGQGAGNTIYF
TGTGCCAGCGCCCCGGGACAGGGGGCTGGAAACACCATATATTTT
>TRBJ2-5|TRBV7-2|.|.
CASSYRTVNQETQYF
TGTGCCAGCAGCTACCGGACAGTAAACCAAGAGACCCAGTACTTC
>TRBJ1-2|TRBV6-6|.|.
CASSSSGDGYTF
TGTGCCAGCAGTTCCTCAGGGGATGGCTACACCTTC
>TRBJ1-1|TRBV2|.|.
CASSPGSVTEAFF
TGTGCCAGCAGCCCCGGGAGTGTGACTGAAGCTTTCTTT
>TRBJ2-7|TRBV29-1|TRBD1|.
CSVEAPDRGVYEQYF
TGCAGCGTCGAAGCGCCGGACAGGGGGGTCTACGAGCAGTACTTC
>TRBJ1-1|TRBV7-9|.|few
CASSLAGGWAFF
TGTGCCAGCAGCCTAGCGGGGGGATGGGCTTTCTTT
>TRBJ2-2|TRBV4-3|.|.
CASSQASANTGELFF
TGCGCCAGCAGCCAAGCGTCAGCGAACACCGGGGAGCTGTTTTTT
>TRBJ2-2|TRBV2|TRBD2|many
CASSEPIAGGDTGELFF
TGTGCCAGCAGCGAACCAATAGCGGGGGGTGACACCGGGGAGCTGTTTTTT
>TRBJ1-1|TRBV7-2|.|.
CASSLDRIEAFF
TGTGCCAGCAGCTTAGATCGAATTGAAGCTTTCTTT
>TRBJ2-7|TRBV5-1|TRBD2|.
CASSLGAGEEQYF
TGCGCCAGCAGCTTGGGGGCGGGAGAGGAGCAGTACTTC
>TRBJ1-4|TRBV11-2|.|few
CASRLSMRGTVEKLFF
TGTGCCAGCCGACTGAGTATGAGGGGTACGGTTGAAAAACTGTTTTTT
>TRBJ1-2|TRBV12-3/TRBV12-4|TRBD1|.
CASSPLDRDYGYTF
TGTGCCAGCAGTCCCCTAGACAGGGACTATGGCTACACCTTC
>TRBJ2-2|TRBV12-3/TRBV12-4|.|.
CASSLGLRSTGELFF
TGTGCCAGCAGTTTAGGTCTCCGAAGCACCGGGGAGCTGTTTTTT
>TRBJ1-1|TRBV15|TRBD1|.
CATSIETGGNTEAFF
TGTGCCACCAGCATAGAGACAGGGGGGAACACTGAAGCTTTCTTT
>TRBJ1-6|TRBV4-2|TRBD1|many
CASRQTDRGPSSPLHF
TGTGCCAGCAGACAAACTGACAGGGGGCCGAGTTCACCCCTCCACTTT
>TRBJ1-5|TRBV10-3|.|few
CAISERPREGRVSNQPQHF
TGTGCCATCAGTGAGAGGCCCCGGGAGGGCAGGGTTAGCAATCAGCCCCAGCATTTT
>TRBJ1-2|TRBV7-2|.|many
CASSERIGPYGYTF
TGTGCCAGCAGCGAGCGTATAGGACCCTATGGCTACACCTTC
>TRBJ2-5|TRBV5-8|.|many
CASSYGLGQETQYF
TGTGCCAGCAGCTACGGACTCGGCCAAGAGACCCAGTACTTC
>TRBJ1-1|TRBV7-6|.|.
CASSLAVGTKAFF
TGTGCCAGCAGCTTAGCCGTAGGGACAAAAGCTTTCTTT
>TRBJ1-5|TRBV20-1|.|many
CSASNGHLDQPQHF
TGCAGTGCTAGCAATGGACATCTTGATCAGCCCCAGCATTTT
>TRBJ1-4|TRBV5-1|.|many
CASSLGPGTNNEKLFF
TGCGCCAGCAGCTTGGGTCCCGGGACGAATAATGAAAAACTGTTTTTT
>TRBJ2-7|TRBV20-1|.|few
CSARIGYPDTNSYEQYF
TGCAGTGCTAGGATCGGGTATCCGGACACTAACTCCTACGAGCAGTACTTC
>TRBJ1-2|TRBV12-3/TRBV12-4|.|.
CASSLGRAGYTF
TGTGCCAGCAGTCTCGGCAGGGCGGGCTACACCTTC
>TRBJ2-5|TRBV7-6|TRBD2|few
CASSPRTSGSETQYF
TGTGCCAGCAGCCCGCGGACTAGCGGGAGTGAGACCCAGTACTTC